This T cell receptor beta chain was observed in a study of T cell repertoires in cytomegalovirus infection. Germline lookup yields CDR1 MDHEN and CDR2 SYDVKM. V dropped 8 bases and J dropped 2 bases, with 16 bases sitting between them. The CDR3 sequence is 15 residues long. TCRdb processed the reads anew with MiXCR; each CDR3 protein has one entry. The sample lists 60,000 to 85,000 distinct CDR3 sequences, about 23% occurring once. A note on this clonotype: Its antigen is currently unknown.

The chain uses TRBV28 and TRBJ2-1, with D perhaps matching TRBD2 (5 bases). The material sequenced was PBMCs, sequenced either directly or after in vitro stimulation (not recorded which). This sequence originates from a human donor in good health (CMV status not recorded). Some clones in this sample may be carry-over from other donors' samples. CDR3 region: CASLGIPGPYNEQFF. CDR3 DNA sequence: TGTGCCAGCCTCGGGATCCCCGGCCCCTACAATGAGCAGTTCTTC.